This T cell receptor (beta chain) originates from a study of T cell repertoires in cytomegalovirus infection. Study-wide background: CMV infection plus the matching HLA type was flagged by public TCR beta signatures.

In TCRdb, the reads were re-called with MiXCR into one record per CDR3 protein. The profile shows 450,000 to 600,000 distinct CDR3 sequences, 11% of them singletons. This CDR3 has 15 amino acids. V lost 8 bases and J 6 bases, leaving 21 bases between the germline ends. Germline V lookup: CDR1 MDHEN, CDR2 SYDVKM. The sequencing input was PBMCs. The source of this sequence is a human donor in good health (CMV status not recorded). Some clones in this sample may be carry-over from other donors' samples. This sequence joins TRBV28 and TRBJ2-3, with D possibly called TRBD1 or TRBD2 (6 bases each). CDR3 nucleotides: TGTGCCAGCGGCTCAAGACTAGTAGGGGGGGATACGCAGTATTTT. The encoded protein is CASGSRLVGGDTQYF.